This T cell receptor beta chain was captured in a study of T cells in Graves' hyperthyroidism and ophthalmopathy. Investigators excluded patients with uncontrolled infection, other autoimmune disease, pregnancy or lactation. There are 18 residues in the CDR3. V dropped 6 bases and J dropped 3 bases, with 24 bases sitting between them. Findings and limits, study-wide: The blood repertoire included most of the expanded thyroid clonotypes above 0.001. Prediction of ophthalmopathy progression came a median approximately 6.5 months pre-onset.

Concerning this clonotype itself: Its matching antigen is unknown.

TCR beta CDR3 regions were amplified from RNA transcripts. The primer set for the first-round RT-PCR of the TCR CDR3 was HTBI. One entry per CDR3 protein results from TCRdb running MiXCR on the multiplex PCR reads. The table lists about 420,000 distinct CDR3 sequences, about 15% of them singletons, with 11% to 15% in the top ten. Sequenced sample: blood. The chain recombines TRBV12-3 or TRBV12-4 with TRBJ1-5; a possible D gene is TRBD1 (5 bases). This TCR derives from a woman aged 18-35 years with Graves' hyperthyroidism. In DNA, the CDR3 is TGTGCCAGCAGCCGACAGACAGTCGAAGGTTTACTCAATCAGCCCCAGCATTTT. As protein: CASSRQTVEGLLNQPQHF.